This is a list of T cell receptor beta chains from one sample in a study of shared clonotypes between healthy human individuals. Only in-frame clones appear in the TCRdb table, and some are missing; sequencing was by immunoSEQ multiplex PCR. The repertoire holds over 2 million clones, about 95% seen once, with 0.1% to 0.15% in the top ten. The sample was naive CD4+ T cells sorted from blood. The receptors here all came from a man aged 18 to 29 in good health. Both conserved end residues are part of each CDR3. D genes are given only for firm matches. Expanded clones are given a class, and other clones once, few, many or no size at all.

j_call | clone_size | v_call | d_call | cdr3_aa | cdr3_nt
TRBJ1-6 | . | TRBV30 | . | CAWVSGVNSPLHF | TGTGCCTGGGTGAGTGGAGTGAATTCACCCCTCCACTTT
TRBJ1-2 | . | TRBV6-5 | . | CASSYEMGWNYGYTF | TGTGCCAGCAGTTACGAGATGGGGTGGAACTATGGCTACACCTTC
TRBJ2-7 | . | TRBV18 | TRBD1 | CASSSGTGPSSYEQYF | TGTGCCAGCTCATCCGGGACAGGCCCGAGCTCCTACGAGCAGTACTTC
TRBJ2-3 | . | TRBV5-1 | . | CASSPVVSTDTQYF | TGCGCCAGCAGCCCGGTGGTCTCCACAGATACGCAGTATTTT
TRBJ2-5 | . | TRBV25-1 | TRBD2 | CASSALGERGGPETQYF | TGTGCCAGCAGTGCCCTAGGGGAGCGGGGGGGCCCAGAGACCCAGTACTTC
TRBJ1-3 | few | TRBV5-4 | . | CASSLAGSGNTIYF | TGTGCCAGCAGCTTGGCGGGATCTGGAAACACCATATATTTT
TRBJ2-5 | . | TRBV21-1 | . | CASTLQGATRETQYF | TGTGCCAGCACACTCCAAGGGGCAACCCGGGAGACCCAGTACTTC
TRBJ2-3 | . | TRBV4-2 | . | CASSQVEEKQYF | TGTGCCAGCAGCCAGGTCGAAGAGAAGCAGTATTTT
TRBJ2-1 | once | TRBV7-2 | TRBD1 | CASSLTGAYNEQFF | TGTGCCAGCAGCTTAACAGGGGCTTACAATGAGCAGTTCTTC
TRBJ2-5 | . | TRBV5-1 | TRBD1 | CASRTGTGGQETQYF | TGCGCCAGCAGAACCGGGACAGGGGGTCAAGAGACCCAGTACTTC
TRBJ1-2 | once | TRBV7-2 | . | CASSLGGGRVGYGYTF | TGTGCCAGCAGCTTAGGAGGGGGTAGGGTTGGCTATGGCTACACCTTC
TRBJ2-7 | . | TRBV6-6 | . | CASSYSTYEQYF | TGTGCCAGCAGTTACTCCACCTACGAGCAGTACTTC
TRBJ2-7 | . | TRBV5-1 | . | CASSSFGPSSYEQYF | TGCGCCAGCAGCTCCTTCGGGCCAAGCTCCTACGAGCAGTACTTC
TRBJ2-2 | . | TRBV5-1 | TRBD1 | CASSLRDRGNGELFF | TGCGCCAGCAGCCTAAGGGACAGGGGGAACGGGGAGCTGTTTTTT
TRBJ2-7 | . | TRBV19 | . | CASSEQGGYEQYF | TGTGCCAGTAGCGAGCAGGGGGGCTACGAGCAGTACTTC
TRBJ1-1 | . | TRBV30 | . | CAWGQLAFF | TGTGCCTGGGGACAGCTAGCTTTCTTT
TRBJ2-2 | . | TRBV4-3 | TRBD1 | CASSQGTGGTGELFF | TGCGCCAGCAGCCAAGGGACAGGAGGCACCGGGGAGCTGTTTTTT
TRBJ2-2 | . | TRBV5-1 | . | CASKAQVNTGELFF | TGCGCCAGCAAAGCCCAAGTGAACACCGGGGAGCTGTTTTTT
TRBJ2-2 | . | TRBV18 | . | CASSPGTPPNTGELFF | TGTGCCAGCTCACCTGGGACGCCACCGAACACCGGGGAGCTGTTTTTT
TRBJ2-7 | . | TRBV2 | TRBD1 | CASSLQGGEQYF | TGTGCCAGCAGTCTACAGGGGGGCGAGCAGTACTTC
TRBJ1-2 | . | TRBV28 | TRBD1 | CASSPPGQGAIFYGYTF | TGTGCCAGCAGTCCCCCCGGACAGGGGGCGATATTCTATGGCTACACCTTC
TRBJ2-1 | . | TRBV5-1 | TRBD2 | CASSVAGGPGNEQFF | TGCGCCAGCAGCGTAGCGGGGGGGCCGGGCAATGAGCAGTTCTTC
TRBJ1-2 | . | TRBV30 | TRBD1 | CAWSVTDWFGDSNYGYTF | TGTGCCTGGAGTGTAACGGATTGGTTCGGGGACAGTAACTATGGCTACACCTTC
TRBJ2-7 | . | TRBV7-2 | TRBD2 | CASKNLAGVSYEQYF | TGTGCCAGCAAGAACCTAGCGGGGGTCTCCTACGAGCAGTACTTC
TRBJ1-1 | . | TRBV15 | . | CATSRPYGGGDTEAFF | TGTGCCACCAGCAGACCTTATGGGGGCGGGGACACTGAAGCTTTCTTT
TRBJ2-3 | . | TRBV7-2 | . | CASSPQGGGGTDTQYF | TGTGCCAGCAGTCCCCAGGGGGGAGGCGGCACAGATACGCAGTATTTT
TRBJ2-5 | . | TRBV7-2 | TRBD1 | CASSPRTGLETQYF | TGTGCCAGCAGCCCCAGGACAGGTTTAGAGACCCAGTACTTC
TRBJ2-7 | . | TRBV5-1 | . | CASSLVLGAEQYF | TGCGCCAGCAGCTTGGTCCTAGGGGCCGAGCAGTACTTC
TRBJ2-6 | . | TRBV6-5 | . | CASSYSLPGGANVLTF | TGTGCCAGCAGTTACTCGCTCCCCGGTGGGGCCAACGTCCTGACTTTC
TRBJ1-4 | . | TRBV28 | . | CASSSLGAVATNEKLFF | TGTGCCAGCAGTTCCTTGGGGGCGGTTGCAACTAATGAAAAACTGTTTTTT
TRBJ2-1 | . | TRBV10-3 | . | CAISDSQFEQFF | TGTGCCATCAGTGATTCCCAGTTTGAGCAGTTCTTC
TRBJ2-5 | . | TRBV5-1 | . | CASSMAPIEQETQYF | TGCGCCAGCAGTATGGCCCCTATAGAACAAGAGACCCAGTACTTC
TRBJ1-1 | . | TRBV28 | . | CASSPSDLNTEAFF | TGTGCCAGCAGCCCTTCCGACCTAAACACTGAAGCTTTCTTT
TRBJ2-6 | . | TRBV11-3 | . | CASSKAPSRQSRANVLTF | TGTGCCAGCAGCAAGGCACCCTCTCGACAAAGTCGGGCCAACGTCCTGACTTTC
TRBJ2-7 | . | TRBV6-5 | TRBD2 | CASSYTKGLPHNEQYF | TGTGCCAGCAGTTACACCAAGGGACTACCCCATAACGAGCAGTACTTC
TRBJ2-5 | . | TRBV18 | TRBD1 | CASSPPDRGRETQYF | TGTGCCAGCTCACCACCTGACAGGGGTCGAGAGACCCAGTACTTC
TRBJ2-7 | once | TRBV23-1 | . | CASSRGCKWEYNEQYF | TGCGCCAGCAGTCGGGGGTGTAAATGGGAGTACAACGAGCAGTACTTC
TRBJ1-4 | once | TRBV5-5 | . | CASSQGPNEKLFF | TGTGCCAGCAGCCAGGGGCCAAATGAAAAACTGTTTTTT
TRBJ2-7 | . | TRBV5-1 | . | CASSLAAAGGAYSYEQYF | TGCGCCAGCAGCTTGGCGGCTGCTGGGGGGGCCTACTCCTACGAGCAGTACTTC
TRBJ2-4 | . | TRBV15 | . | CATSRDPGAENIQYF | TGTGCCACCAGCAGAGACCCAGGGGCGGAAAACATTCAGTACTTC
TRBJ1-6 | . | TRBV5-6 | TRBD1 | CASSGTGTGGSPLHF | TGTGCCAGCAGCGGAACCGGGACAGGGGGTTCACCCCTCCACTTT
TRBJ1-5 | . | TRBV30 | . | CAWRLADRIGQPQHF | TGTGCCTGGAGGCTTGCCGACAGGATCGGACAGCCCCAGCATTTT